These T cell receptor beta chains were read from a single sample in a study of technical replicates of blood from a handful of donors. Sequencing used immunoSEQ multiplex PCR; TCRdb keeps in-frame clones, though not all of them. The table lists tens of thousands of clones, over 85% of them singletons, with approximately 0.37% in the top ten. The source material was T cells isolated from PBMCs. These receptors were obtained from a human donor in good health. Each CDR3 is given with its conserved first and last residue. A D gene is named only where the DNA matches it firmly.

>TRBD1|TRBJ2-7|TRBV9
CASSAGQGVVEEQYF
>.|TRBJ2-2|TRBV10-3
CAIRASGAGELFF
>.|TRBJ1-1|TRBV10-3
CAINGQENTEAFF
>TRBD1|TRBJ1-2|TRBV5-6
CASSLSGQGAPGYTF
>TRBD1|TRBJ2-1|TRBV6-1
CASSVHGTGGYNEQFF
>.|TRBJ2-7|TRBV19
CASEQGYEQYF
>.|TRBJ1-1|TRBV5-6
CASSLEQAPYTEAFF
>TRBD2|TRBJ2-1|TRBV15
CATSGGGLAGNEQFF
>.|TRBJ1-4|TRBV27
CASSYDRSLNEKLFF
>.|TRBJ2-3|TRBV5-1
CASSHDREVPDTQYF
>.|TRBJ1-3|TRBV25-1
CASSQFGNTIYF
>.|TRBJ2-7|TRBV6-5
CASSKLNEQYF
>TRBD1|TRBJ2-7|TRBV27
CASQGQGAREQYF
>TRBD2|TRBJ2-1|TRBV13
CASSLLGTSGTNEQFF
>.|TRBJ2-7|TRBV29-1
CSVRTIYEQYF
>.|TRBJ2-2|TRBV27
CASSFSTAGELFF
>.|TRBJ1-1|TRBV5-6
CASSLAQPNTEAFF
>.|TRBJ1-1|TRBV18
CASSPDTTEAFF
>.|TRBJ2-7|TRBV11-3
CASSSRGSHEQYF
>TRBD1|TRBJ1-2|TRBV7-9
CASSLGQGNAGYTF
>.|TRBJ1-5|TRBV28
CASSTLAGGSVQPQHF
>.|TRBJ2-1|TRBV18
CASSTRSLTVAILYNEQFF
>.|TRBJ2-7|TRBV28
CASSSGLFEQYF